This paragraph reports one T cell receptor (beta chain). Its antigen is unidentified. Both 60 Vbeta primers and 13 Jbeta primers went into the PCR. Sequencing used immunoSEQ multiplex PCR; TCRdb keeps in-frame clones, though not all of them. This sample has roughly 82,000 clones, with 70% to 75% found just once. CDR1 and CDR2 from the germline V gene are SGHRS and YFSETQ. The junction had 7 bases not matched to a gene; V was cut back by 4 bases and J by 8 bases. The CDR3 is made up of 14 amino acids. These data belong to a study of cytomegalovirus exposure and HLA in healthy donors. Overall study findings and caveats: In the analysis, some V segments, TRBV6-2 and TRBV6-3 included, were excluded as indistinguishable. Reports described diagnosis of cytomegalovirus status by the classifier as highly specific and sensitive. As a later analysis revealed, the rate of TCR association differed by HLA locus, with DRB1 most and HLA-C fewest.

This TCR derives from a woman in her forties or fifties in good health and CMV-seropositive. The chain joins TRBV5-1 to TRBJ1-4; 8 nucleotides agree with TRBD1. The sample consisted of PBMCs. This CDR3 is CASSPTGGSEKLFF. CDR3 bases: TGCGCCAGCAGCCCAACAGGGGGGAGCGAAAAACTGTTTTTT.